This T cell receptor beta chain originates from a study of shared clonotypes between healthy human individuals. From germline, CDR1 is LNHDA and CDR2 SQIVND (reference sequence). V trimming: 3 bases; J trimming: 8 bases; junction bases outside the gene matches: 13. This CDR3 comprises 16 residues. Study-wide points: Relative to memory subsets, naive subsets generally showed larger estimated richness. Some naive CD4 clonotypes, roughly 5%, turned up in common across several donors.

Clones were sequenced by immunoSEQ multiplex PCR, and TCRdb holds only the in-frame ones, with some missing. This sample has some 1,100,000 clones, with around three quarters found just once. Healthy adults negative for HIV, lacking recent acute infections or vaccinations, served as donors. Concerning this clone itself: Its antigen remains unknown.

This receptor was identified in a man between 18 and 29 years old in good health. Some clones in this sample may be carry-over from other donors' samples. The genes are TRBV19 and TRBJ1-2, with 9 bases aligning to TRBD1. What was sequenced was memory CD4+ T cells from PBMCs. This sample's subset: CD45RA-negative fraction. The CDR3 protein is CASSIRLPGQGRGYTF. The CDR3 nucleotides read TGTGCCAGTAGTATCCGCCTTCCGGGACAGGGTAGAGGCTACACCTTC.